This T cell receptor (beta chain) comes out of a study of breast tumors, draining lymph nodes, adjacent tissues. The study, taken as a whole, reports: Tumors had less TCR diversity than lymph nodes, more than nontumor tissue. Luminal-like breast cancer showed significantly greater tumor-nontumor repertoire similarity than basal-like breast cancer did.

This clonotype was picked up many times. Antigen: not known. Samples came from axillary lymph nodes draining the breast cancer. Looked up from germline, CDR1 is MRHNA and CDR2 is SNTAGT. The CDR3 is 16 residues long. V shed 0 bases, J shed 4 bases, and the junction held 6 bases outside the gene matches. TCRdb processed the multiplex PCR reads anew with MiXCR; each CDR3 protein has one entry. The top ten clones hold over 0.95% of a sample with 250,000 or so distinct CDR3 sequences, more than 30% of them seen once. Sequenced material: axillary lymph node tissue. The rearrangement joins TRBV6-4 to TRBJ2-3; 8 bases line up with TRBD2. The TCR was taken from a female donor with breast cancer. Some clones in this sample may be carry-over from other donors' samples. The CDR3 bases are TGTGCCAGCAGTGACTCGACGGGAGGGGGGGCAGATACGCAGTATTTT. Its translation: CASSDSTGGGADTQYF.